This is a list of T cell receptor beta chains from one sample in a study of T cell responses to AZD1222 COVID-19 vaccine. Only in-frame clones appear in the TCRdb table, and some are missing; sequencing was by immunoSEQ multiplex PCR. The table includes 65,000 to 100,000 clones, approximately 90% detected once. Here the sequenced sample was peripheral blood, taken 28 days after the second AZD1222 dose. These receptors were obtained from an adult who received the AZD1222 COVID-19 vaccine. CDR3s include the opening cysteine and the closing phenylalanine or tryptophan. The D gene is left open where the match is weak. Size is omitted from some rows. Given values are once, few, many or a class for expanded clones.

clone size: .; V gene: TRBV28; D gene: .; J gene: TRBJ1-6; CDR3 DNA: TGTGCCAGCAGTTTTAAGCTACCCCTCCACTTT; CDR3 protein: CASSFKLPLHF
clone size: .; V gene: TRBV3-1/TRBV3-2; D gene: .; J gene: TRBJ1-2; CDR3 DNA: TGTGCCAGCAGCCAAGATCTTGGAAATGGCTACACCTTC; CDR3 protein: CASSQDLGNGYTF
clone size: .; V gene: TRBV3-1/TRBV3-2; D gene: TRBD2; J gene: TRBJ2-1; CDR3 DNA: TGTGCCAGCAGCCAAGGGCTAGCGGGAGAGCGGTCCCCCTACAATGAGCAGTTCTTC; CDR3 protein: CASSQGLAGERSPYNEQFF
clone size: few; V gene: TRBV7-2; D gene: TRBD2; J gene: TRBJ2-7; CDR3 DNA: TGTGCCAGCAGCCAGGGACTAGCGACGGGGGAGCAGTACTTC; CDR3 protein: CASSQGLATGEQYF
clone size: .; V gene: TRBV5-1; D gene: TRBD1; J gene: TRBJ2-2; CDR3 DNA: TGCGCCAGCAGCTTACAGGGGGCTGGGGCCGGGGAGCTGTTTTTT; CDR3 protein: CASSLQGAGAGELFF
clone size: .; V gene: TRBV10-1; D gene: .; J gene: TRBJ2-3; CDR3 DNA: TGCGCCAGCAGTGAGGGGCGGACTAGCACAGATACGCAGTATTTT; CDR3 protein: CASSEGRTSTDTQYF
clone size: .; V gene: TRBV6-2/TRBV6-3; D gene: TRBD1; J gene: TRBJ1-5; CDR3 DNA: TGTGCCAGCAGCACCCCGGGACAGGGAGGCAATCAGCCCCAGCATTTT; CDR3 protein: CASSTPGQGGNQPQHF
clone size: .; V gene: TRBV19; D gene: .; J gene: TRBJ2-2; CDR3 DNA: TGTGCCAGTACCCCCCTCGAGGGTTTGGACACCGGGGAGCTGTTTTTT; CDR3 protein: CASTPLEGLDTGELFF
clone size: .; V gene: TRBV6-5; D gene: .; J gene: TRBJ1-3; CDR3 DNA: TGTGCCAGCAGCAGGGATTCTGGAAACACCATATATTTT; CDR3 protein: CASSRDSGNTIYF
clone size: .; V gene: TRBV18; D gene: .; J gene: TRBJ2-6; CDR3 DNA: TGTGCCAGCTCACAACAGGGTTCTGGGGCCAACGTCCTGACTTTC; CDR3 protein: CASSQQGSGANVLTF
clone size: .; V gene: TRBV5-1; D gene: .; J gene: TRBJ2-1; CDR3 DNA: TGCGCCAGCAGCCTTGGGGCCCTCTACAATGAGCAGTTCTTC; CDR3 protein: CASSLGALYNEQFF
clone size: once; V gene: TRBV3-1/TRBV3-2; D gene: .; J gene: TRBJ2-7; CDR3 DNA: TGTGCCAGCAGCTCCTGGCAGGGACCTCGTCCCTACGAGCAGTACTTC; CDR3 protein: CASSSWQGPRPYEQYF
clone size: .; V gene: TRBV4-1; D gene: .; J gene: TRBJ1-2; CDR3 DNA: TGCGCCAGCAGCCTGGACACGCCTATGGATGGCTACACCTTC; CDR3 protein: CASSLDTPMDGYTF
clone size: .; V gene: TRBV5-8; D gene: .; J gene: TRBJ2-7; CDR3 DNA: TGTGCCAGCAGCATCGCCTACGAGCAGTACTTC; CDR3 protein: CASSIAYEQYF
clone size: once; V gene: TRBV5-1; D gene: .; J gene: TRBJ2-2; CDR3 DNA: TGCGCCAGCAGCTTGTGGGATATGGTCCCCGGGGAGCTGTTTTTT; CDR3 protein: CASSLWDMVPGELFF
clone size: .; V gene: TRBV2; D gene: .; J gene: TRBJ2-3; CDR3 DNA: TGTGCCAGCAGTGTTGGCCTCACAGATACGCAGTATTTT; CDR3 protein: CASSVGLTDTQYF
clone size: once; V gene: TRBV7-2; D gene: TRBD2; J gene: TRBJ2-7; CDR3 DNA: TGTGCCAGCAGCACGACTAGCGGTTCCACCTACGAGCAGTACTTC; CDR3 protein: CASSTTSGSTYEQYF
clone size: .; V gene: TRBV6-2/TRBV6-3; D gene: .; J gene: TRBJ2-7; CDR3 DNA: TGTGCCAGCAGTCCCCCCGGGACCCCCGCCTACGAGCAGTACTTC; CDR3 protein: CASSPPGTPAYEQYF
clone size: .; V gene: TRBV29-1; D gene: .; J gene: TRBJ1-3; CDR3 DNA: TGCAGCGTTGTACGGGCCTCTGGAAACACCATATATTTT; CDR3 protein: CSVVRASGNTIYF
clone size: .; V gene: TRBV9; D gene: .; J gene: TRBJ2-7; CDR3 DNA: TGTGCCAGCAGCGTAGATCGACAGGCGAATTCCTACGAGCAGTACTTC; CDR3 protein: CASSVDRQANSYEQYF
clone size: .; V gene: TRBV6-5; D gene: .; J gene: TRBJ1-4; CDR3 DNA: TGTGCCAGCGACAGCACAACTAATGAAAAACTGTTTTTT; CDR3 protein: CASDSTTNEKLFF
clone size: .; V gene: TRBV18; D gene: .; J gene: TRBJ1-2; CDR3 DNA: TGTGCCAGCTCACCAACGGACTATGGCTACACCTTC; CDR3 protein: CASSPTDYGYTF
clone size: .; V gene: TRBV4-3; D gene: TRBD1; J gene: TRBJ2-6; CDR3 DNA: TGCGCCAGCAGCCAAGACGACAGGGGGGCTGGGGCCAACGTCCTGACTTTC; CDR3 protein: CASSQDDRGAGANVLTF
clone size: .; V gene: TRBV21-1; D gene: .; J gene: TRBJ2-7; CDR3 DNA: TGTGCCAGCAGCCTCCCCCCCGGCCTTGCGGGGGAGTCGAGCGAGCAGTACTTC; CDR3 protein: CASSLPPGLAGESSEQYF
clone size: .; V gene: TRBV6-5; D gene: .; J gene: TRBJ1-3; CDR3 DNA: TGTGCCAGCAGTCCTAACCAGGGGCTCGGAAACACCATATATTTT; CDR3 protein: CASSPNQGLGNTIYF
clone size: .; V gene: TRBV15; D gene: TRBD1; J gene: TRBJ1-4; CDR3 DNA: TGTGCCACCAGCAGATGGGACAGTAGAGACGAAAAACTGTTTTTT; CDR3 protein: CATSRWDSRDEKLFF
clone size: .; V gene: TRBV11-2; D gene: TRBD1; J gene: TRBJ2-5; CDR3 DNA: TGTGCCAGCAGCCCTACTGTAGGGGGCGTAGGAGAGACCCAGTACTTC; CDR3 protein: CASSPTVGGVGETQYF
clone size: .; V gene: TRBV21-1; D gene: .; J gene: TRBJ1-5; CDR3 DNA: TGTGCCAGCAGCAAAAAGGGGACAGGGAGCAATCAGCCCCAGCATTTT; CDR3 protein: CASSKKGTGSNQPQHF
clone size: .; V gene: TRBV6-6; D gene: TRBD2; J gene: TRBJ2-5; CDR3 DNA: TGTGCCAGCAGTTACCGCGGGGGTAGCGGACAAGAGACCCAGTACTTC; CDR3 protein: CASSYRGGSGQETQYF
clone size: .; V gene: TRBV28; D gene: TRBD1; J gene: TRBJ1-6; CDR3 DNA: TGTGCCAGCAGTTTCTCAGGGGGAATTAGTTCACCCCTCCACTTT; CDR3 protein: CASSFSGGISSPLHF
clone size: .; V gene: TRBV9; D gene: .; J gene: TRBJ2-1; CDR3 DNA: TGTGCCAGCAGCGTGGCTAGCTCCTACAATGAGCAGTTCTTC; CDR3 protein: CASSVASSYNEQFF